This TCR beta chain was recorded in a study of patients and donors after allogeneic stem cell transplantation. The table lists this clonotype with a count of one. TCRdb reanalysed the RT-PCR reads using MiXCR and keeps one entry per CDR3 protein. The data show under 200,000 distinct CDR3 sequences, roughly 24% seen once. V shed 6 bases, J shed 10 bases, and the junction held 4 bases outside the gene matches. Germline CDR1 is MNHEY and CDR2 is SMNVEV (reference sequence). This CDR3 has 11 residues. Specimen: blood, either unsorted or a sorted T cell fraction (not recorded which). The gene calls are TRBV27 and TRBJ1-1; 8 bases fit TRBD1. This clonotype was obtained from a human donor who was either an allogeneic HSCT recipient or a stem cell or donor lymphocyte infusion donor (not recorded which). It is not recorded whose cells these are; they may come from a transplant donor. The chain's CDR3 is CASRRQGRAFF. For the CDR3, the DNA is TGTGCCAGCAGGCGACAGGGGAGAGCTTTCTTT.